This TCR beta chain was sequenced during a study of blood T cells in healthy people across ages. The individuals who served as donors were healthy Caucasians living in Russia, aged about 6 to 100. Using a J-beta primer mix together with a sample-barcoded 5' primer, a second PCR was run for roughly 7 to 11 cycles. Individual samples furnished no less than 2.5 million CDR3-containing paired-end reads apiece. TCRdb redid the calling of the 5' RACE reads with MiXCR, one entry per CDR3 protein. The data show 800,000 to 950,000 distinct CDR3 sequences, almost 30% seen once. Trimming cost V 3 bases and J 0 bases, with 6 bases left between them. Germline CDR1 reads DFQATT; CDR2 reads SNEGSKA (reference sequence). The CDR3 covers 13 residues. This clonotype was seen at least ten times. These same records also appear under a second study, on T cells of mothers and their children. That paper states: Each child gave about 3 million TCR beta CDR3 reads (each mother, over 8.5 million).

This receptor was identified in a woman aged 40 to 50 in good health. The gene calls are TRBV20-1 and TRBJ1-5; no definite D call. The sequenced sample was blood. The CDR3 loop reads CSARGPSNQPQHF. CDR3 nucleotides: TGCAGTGCTAGGGGTCCTAGCAATCAGCCCCAGCATTTT.